This TCR beta chain comes out of a study of T-cell memory formation after mild COVID-19. The V end lost 4 bases, the J end lost 3 bases, and 23 bases lay between the germline ends. The CDR3 has 18 amino acids. CDR1 is SGHRS, CDR2 YFSETQ, per germline. TCRdb analysed the 5' RACE reads with MiXCR anew, one entry per CDR3 protein. Here the sample spans around 450,000 distinct CDR3 sequences, about 24% being singletons. The origin of this receptor is an adult woman who had mild COVID-19 (a few samples of this study predate the infection). Cell type and time point are not known. This sequence joins TRBV5-1 and TRBJ1-3, with D maybe TRBD1 (5 bases). Input material: PBMCs or a T cell subset sorted from them (not recorded which). Written as DNA, the CDR3 is TGCGCCAGCAGCGCCTGGCGGGACCCCGCTAAGTATGGAAACACCATATATTTT. Its protein is CASSAWRDPAKYGNTIYF.